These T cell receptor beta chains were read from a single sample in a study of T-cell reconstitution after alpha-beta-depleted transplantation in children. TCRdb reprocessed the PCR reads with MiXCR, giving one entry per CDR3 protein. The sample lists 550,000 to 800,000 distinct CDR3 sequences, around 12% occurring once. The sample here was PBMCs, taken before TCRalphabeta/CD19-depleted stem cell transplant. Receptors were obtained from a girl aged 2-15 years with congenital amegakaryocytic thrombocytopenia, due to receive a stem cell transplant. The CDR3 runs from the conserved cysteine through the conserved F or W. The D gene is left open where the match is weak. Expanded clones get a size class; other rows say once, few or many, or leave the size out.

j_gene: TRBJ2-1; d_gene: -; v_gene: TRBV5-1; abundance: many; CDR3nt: TGCGCCAGCAGCTTGGACTACCCCCAGGGCAATGAGCAGTTCTTC; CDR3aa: CASSLDYPQGNEQFF
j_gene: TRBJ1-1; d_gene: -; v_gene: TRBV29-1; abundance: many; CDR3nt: TGCAGCGTTGAACCAGGACCTGAAGCTTTCTTT; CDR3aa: CSVEPGPEAFF
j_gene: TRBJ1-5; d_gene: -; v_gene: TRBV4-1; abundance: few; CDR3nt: TGCGCCAGCAGCCAAGAGATCGGGGTGCTCCAGCCCCAGCATTTT; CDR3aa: CASSQEIGVLQPQHF
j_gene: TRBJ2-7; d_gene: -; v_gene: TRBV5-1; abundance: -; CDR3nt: TGCGCCAGCAGCTTGGGGATTACAGCTGATTCCTACGAGCAGTACTTC; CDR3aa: CASSLGITADSYEQYF
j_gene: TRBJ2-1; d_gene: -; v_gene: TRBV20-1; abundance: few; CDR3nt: TGCAGTGCTAGAGTTCTAAATTACAATGAGCAGTTCTTC; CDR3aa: CSARVLNYNEQFF
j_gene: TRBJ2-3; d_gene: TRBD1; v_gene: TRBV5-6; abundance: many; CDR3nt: TGTGCCAGCAGCGCTATATGGACAGGGACAGATACGCAGTATTTT; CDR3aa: CASSAIWTGTDTQYF
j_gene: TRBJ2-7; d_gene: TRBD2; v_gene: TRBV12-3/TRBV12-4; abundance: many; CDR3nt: TGTGCCAGCAGTAACGGGCTAGCGGGGACCTACGAGCAGTACTTC; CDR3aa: CASSNGLAGTYEQYF
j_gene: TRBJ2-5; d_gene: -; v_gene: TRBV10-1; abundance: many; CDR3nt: TGCGCCAGCAGTGAGGGAAGCGGAGAGACCCAGTACTTC; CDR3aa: CASSEGSGETQYF
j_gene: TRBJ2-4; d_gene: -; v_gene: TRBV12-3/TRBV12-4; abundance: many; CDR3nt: TGTGCCAGCAGGGTAATTGTAGGAAATTCTCACATTCAGTACTTC; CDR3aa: CASRVIVGNSHIQYF
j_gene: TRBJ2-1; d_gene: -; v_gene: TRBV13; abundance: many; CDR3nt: TGTGCCAGCAGCTTAGTCAGGGCAGGAGAGCAGTTCTTC; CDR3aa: CASSLVRAGEQFF